These 27 T cell receptor beta chains came from one sample sequenced in a study of cytomegalovirus exposure and HLA in healthy donors. PCR used 60 Vbeta primers and 13 Jbeta primers. Method: immunoSEQ multiplex PCR; TCRdb's copy keeps in-frame clones and lacks some. The top ten hold about 11% of the sample, which has 150,000 to 200,000 clones, more than 60% seen once. Sequences were obtained from PBMCs. The receptors here all came from a man aged 18 to 30 in good health and CMV-seropositive.

The CDR3 sequence: CASSSGDSPNEKLFF. The CDR3 DNA is TGTGCCAGCAGCTCTGGGGACAGCCCTAATGAAAAACTGTTTTTT. The V call is TRBV7-9, the J call TRBJ1-4; 7 nucleotides agree with TRBD1. The CDR3 is made up of 15 amino acids. Germline V gives CDR1 SEHNR, CDR2 FQNEAQ (reference sequence). V gave up 4 bases and J gave up 3 bases; unmatched junction bases: 5. Based on the CDR3 plus reference TRBV7-9 and TRBJ1-4, the full variable domain is DTGVSQNPRHKITKRGQNVTFRCDPISEHNRLYWYRQTLGQGPEFLTYFQNEAQLEKSRLLSDRFSAERPKGSFSTLEIQRTEQGDSAMYLCASSSGDSPNEKLFFGSGTQLSVL.

This clone was seen only once. The chain joins TRBV5-4 to TRBJ1-2, with no clear D. The CDR3 has 15 residues. V lost 3 bases and J lost 0, with 12 bases in between. CDR1 and CDR2 from the germline V gene are SGHNT and YYREEE (reference sequence). CDR3 nucleotide sequence: TGTGCCAGCAGCTCGTTTTCACTTACTAACTATGGCTACACCTTC. Its translation is CASSSFSLTNYGYTF.

J is TRBJ1-6 and V is TRBV15, with 10 bases fitting TRBD1. The CDR3 loop spans 15 amino acids. CDR1 is LNHNV, CDR2 YYDKDF, per germline (reference sequence). J lost 7 bases, V lost 6 bases, and 6 bases had no gene match. In DNA form, the CDR3 reads TGTGCCACCAGGAGGACAGGGGGTAACAATTCACCCCTCCACTTT. The encoded protein is CATRRTGGNNSPLHF.

For this clone: At one end the junction does not follow the germline gene, possibly because of a read error. The rearrangement joins TRBV6-1 to TRBJ2-7; the match to TRBD2 covers 14 bases. The CDR3 has 14 amino acids. Germline V gene lookup returns CDR1 MNHNS and CDR2 SASEGT. The chain's CDR3 is CASSELGLAGEENF. CDR3 sequence (DNA): TGTGCCAGCAGTGAGCTGGGACTAGCGGGAGAAGAAAACTTC.

The rearrangement joins TRBV5-1 to TRBJ2-5, with 7 bases aligning to TRBD2. Per germline, CDR1 SGHRS and CDR2 YFSETQ. The CDR3 contains 14 residues. The V gene end was trimmed by 2 bases and the J gene end by 2 bases; junction bases not matched to a gene: 3. The CDR3 loop reads CASSLPGLQETQYF. The CDR3 nucleotides read TGCGCCAGCAGCTTACCGGGACTACAAGAGACCCAGTACTTC.

The genes are TRBV5-1 and TRBJ1-6; TRBD1 is a possible D gene (5 bases). The ends were cut back, 4 bases at V and 7 bases at J, with 15 bases in the middle. Looked up from germline, CDR1 is SGHRS and CDR2 is YFSETQ. The CDR3 extends over 15 amino acids. This CDR3 is CASSGAAGRNSPLHF. The CDR3 DNA follows: TGCGCCAGCAGCGGGGCTGCAGGGAGGAATTCACCCCTCCACTTT.

The gene calls are TRBV5-6 and TRBJ1-5, with a weak D call TRBD1 (5 bases). The CDR3 contains 14 residues. Trimming shortened V by 2 bases and J by 1 base, and 7 bases separated the two germline ends. CDR1 and CDR2 from the germline V gene are SGHDT and YYEEEE. The CDR3 loop reads CASSFGGSNQPQHF. The CDR3 DNA sequence: TGTGCCAGCAGCTTTGGGGGGAGCAATCAGCCCCAGCATTTT.

Turning to this clone: The junction differs from germline at one of its ends, possibly a read error. The rearrangement uses TRBV7-7 and TRBJ2-3; 10 positions agree with TRBD2. Germline CDR1 and CDR2: SSHAT and FNYEAQ (reference sequence). The CDR3 length is 16 residues. CDR3 nucleotides: TGTGCTAGCAGCCAGGGACTAGCGTTCCCTGGGGATACGCAGTATTTT. Protein sequence: CASSQGLAFPGDTQYF.

This clone was seen a single time. The chain is built from TRBV28 and TRBJ2-7; D gene uncertain. This CDR3 has 13 residues. Trimming removed 2 bases at V and 1 base at J, with 6 bases between. The germline CDR1 and CDR2 sequences are MDHEN and SYDVKM. This chain's CDR3 is CASSLDTSYEQYF. DNA for the CDR3: TGTGCCAGCAGTTTAGACACATCCTACGAGCAGTACTTC.

This chain links TRBV30 with TRBJ2-7; maybe TRBD2 (5 bases). Germline V CDR1 and CDR2: GTSNPN, SVGIG (reference sequence). The CDR3 extends over 13 amino acids. Trimming left V 0 bases short and J 7 bases short, with 13 bases between. CDR3 region: CAWSVNGMREQYF. The CDR3 coding sequence is TGTGCCTGGAGTGTAAACGGGATGAGGGAGCAGTACTTC.

The chain recombines TRBV14 with TRBJ2-1; TRBD2 matches at 11 bases. The CDR3 has 15 residues. After removal of 4 bases from V and 8 bases from J, the junction contained 7 bases not matched to a gene. The V gene's germline CDR1 is SGHDN and CDR2 FVKESK. CDR3 in amino acids: CASSLTSGTWDEQFF. The CDR3 bases are TGTGCCAGCAGCCTGACTAGCGGGACATGGGATGAGCAGTTCTTC.

The rearrangement joins TRBV5-1 to TRBJ2-7, with a tentative D call TRBD1 (6 bases). Germline-derived CDR1 and CDR2 are SGHRS and YFSETQ. V gave up 2 bases and J gave up 0 bases, with 9 bases separating them. The CDR3 is 14 amino acids. CDR3 bases: TGCGCCAGCAGCTTTGGGGGCCCCTCCTACGAGCAGTACTTC. Encoded protein: CASSFGGPSYEQYF.

V is TRBV28 and J is TRBJ2-2; 7 nucleotides align to TRBD1. The CDR3 totals 14 residues. Germline-derived CDR1 and CDR2 are MDHEN and SYDVKM. V trimming: 6 bases; J trimming: 5 bases; junction bases outside the gene matches: 6. For the CDR3, the DNA is TGTGCCAGCAGGGACAGGAGAAGGACCGGGGAGCTGTTTTTT. It yields the protein CASRDRRRTGELFF.

In its sample, this clone was seen a few times. V is TRBV5-5 and J is TRBJ2-7; 7 nucleotides match TRBD1. V shed 5 bases and J 2 bases; nucleotides not matched to a gene: 1. The germline gives CDR1 SGHKS, CDR2 YYEKEE (reference sequence). The CDR3 has 12 residues. The CDR3 sequence is CASRQGAYEQYF. The CDR3, as DNA: TGTGCCAGCAGGCAGGGGGCCTACGAGCAGTACTTC.

The V and J genes are TRBV9 and TRBJ2-1; the match to TRBD2 covers 7 bases. The CDR3 sequence is 13 residues long. The germline CDR1 and CDR2 sequences are SGDLS and YYNGEE. Trimming at V came to 3 bases and at J to 7 bases, leaving 4 bases not matched to a gene. The CDR3 coding sequence is TGTGCCAGCAGCGAGGGACTACTAAATGAGCAGTTCTTC. Translated, it gives CASSEGLLNEQFF.

The chain joins TRBV10-3 to TRBJ2-5; a possible D gene is TRBD2 (6 bases). V gave up 10 bases and J gave up 2 bases, with 20 bases separating them. Germline CDR1 ENHRY, CDR2 SYGVKD. This CDR3 has 15 amino acids. Written as DNA, the CDR3 is TGTGCCACCAAACGCAGCGTTCGGGGGCAAGAGACCCAGTACTTC. Residues: CATKRSVRGQETQYF.

The CDR3 DNA follows: TGTGCCAGTAGTTTCTCAGGGACAGGAAGCCTCTCTGGAAACACCATATATTTT. Protein: CASSFSGTGSLSGNTIYF. This chain joins TRBV19 and TRBJ1-3, with 8 nucleotides matching TRBD1. This CDR3 comprises 18 residues. Losses at the gene ends were 5 bases for V and 0 bases for J; bases not matched to a gene: 12. The germline gives CDR1 LNHDA, CDR2 SQIVND (reference sequence).

The V gene is TRBV13, the J gene TRBJ1-1, with 7 bases fitting TRBD1. This CDR3 has 12 amino acids. Germline trimming cut 5 bases from V and 6 bases from J; bases unmatched to any gene: 3. In germline, CDR1 is PRHDT, CDR2 FYEKMQ (reference sequence). CDR3 residues: CASSPGTAEAFF. DNA for the CDR3: TGTGCCAGCAGCCCAGGGACAGCTGAAGCTTTCTTT. The entire variable domain, with the rest obtained from reference TRBV13 and TRBJ1-1, is as follows: AAGVIQSPRHLIKEKRETATLKCYPIPRHDTVYWYQQGPGQDPQFLISFYEKMQSDKGSIPDRFSAQQFSDYHSELNMSSLELGDSALYFCASSPGTAEAFFGQGTRLTVV.

CDR3 in DNA: TGTGCCAGCAGTTTAGGTGTTAGCGGGAGCTACGAGCAGTACTTC. This encodes CASSLGVSGSYEQYF. This chain uses TRBV28 with TRBJ2-5, with 9 bases fitting TRBD2. Judging by the DNA end, TRBJ2-7 fits better; the J call may be wrong. In germline, CDR1 is MDHEN, CDR2 SYDVKM. This CDR3 is 15 amino acids long.

In this sample, this clone turned up a few times. The V call is TRBV27, the J call TRBJ1-2; TRBD1 matches 9 bases. The germline V gene has CDR1 MNHEY and CDR2 SMNVEV (reference sequence). Losses at the gene ends were 5 bases for V and 4 bases for J; bases not matched to a gene: 14. The CDR3 loop spans 17 amino acids. Here the CDR3 DNA reads TGTGCCAGCAGTCCAACTCCCGGGACAGGGATTGCCTATGGCTACACCTTC. This codes for CASSPTPGTGIAYGYTF.

The chain uses TRBV18 and TRBJ2-7; D is ambiguous. Per germline, CDR1 KGHSH and CDR2 LQKENI. V was clipped by 0 bases and J by 0 bases, with 12 bases between them. CDR3 length: 16 residues. The CDR3 region is CASSPPLAASSYEQYF. CDR3 DNA sequence: TGTGCCAGCTCACCACCGTTGGCGGCAAGCTCCTACGAGCAGTACTTC.

CDR3 DNA: TGTGCCAGCAGCTTGGAAGGAGGTTACAATCAGCCCCAGCATTTT. Translated: CASSLEGGYNQPQHF. The rearrangement uses TRBV7-2 and TRBJ1-5; D is undetermined. This CDR3 has 15 residues. The germline CDR1 and CDR2 sequences are SGHTA and FQGNSA. V was trimmed by 3 bases and J by 3 bases, leaving 12 bases between them.

This clone turned up a few times. The junction departs from germline at one end; a sequencing error may be responsible. The chain employs TRBV7-3 and TRBJ2-7; 8 nucleotides align to TRBD1. The CDR3 is 15 residues long. From germline, CDR1 is SGHTA and CDR2 FQGTGA. DNA for the CDR3: TGTCCCAGCAGCTCCGCAGGGGGCAGTTTCCACGAGCAGTACTTC. As protein: CPSSSAGGSFHEQYF.

This clone was seen only once. The chain couples TRBV25-1 to TRBJ1-1; possible D gene TRBD1, 6 bases. CDR1 MGHDK and CDR2 SYGVNS come from the germline V gene. The CDR3 runs to 14 residues. Trimming shortened V by 8 bases and J by 8 bases, and 21 bases separated the two germline ends. Here the CDR3 reads CASGPPGQPGEAFF. CDR3 DNA sequence: TGTGCCAGCGGCCCTCCCGGACAGCCCGGGGAAGCTTTCTTT.

This chain joins TRBV6-1 and TRBJ2-7; 8 bases align to TRBD2. The CDR3 length is 14 residues. CDR1 is MNHNS, CDR2 SASEGT, per germline. The V segment lost 7 bases and the J segment 7 bases; nucleotides outside the gene matches: 12. The CDR3: CASTGGGGRGEQYF. The CDR3 region has the DNA TGTGCCAGCACCGGGGGGGGAGGGAGGGGAGAGCAGTACTTC.

V is TRBV11-1 and J is TRBJ1-1, with no clear D. The V end was cut by 1 base, the J end by 2 bases, with 11 bases between. Per germline, CDR1 SGHAT and CDR2 FQDESV (reference sequence). This CDR3 region has 15 residues. As DNA, the CDR3 is TGTGCCAGCAGCTTAGTGGACCGACTAAACACTGAAGCTTTCTTT. Translated: CASSLVDRLNTEAFF.

The chain couples TRBV30 to TRBJ2-3; TRBD2 aligns across 8 bases. From germline, CDR1 is GTSNPN and CDR2 SVGIG (reference sequence). Trimming at V came to 4 bases and at J to 6 bases, leaving 12 bases not matched to a gene. This CDR3 contains 15 residues. In DNA form, the CDR3 reads TGTGCCTGGATGTCCGGGACTAGGGCTTGGGATACGCAGTATTTT. This translates into CAWMSGTRAWDTQYF.